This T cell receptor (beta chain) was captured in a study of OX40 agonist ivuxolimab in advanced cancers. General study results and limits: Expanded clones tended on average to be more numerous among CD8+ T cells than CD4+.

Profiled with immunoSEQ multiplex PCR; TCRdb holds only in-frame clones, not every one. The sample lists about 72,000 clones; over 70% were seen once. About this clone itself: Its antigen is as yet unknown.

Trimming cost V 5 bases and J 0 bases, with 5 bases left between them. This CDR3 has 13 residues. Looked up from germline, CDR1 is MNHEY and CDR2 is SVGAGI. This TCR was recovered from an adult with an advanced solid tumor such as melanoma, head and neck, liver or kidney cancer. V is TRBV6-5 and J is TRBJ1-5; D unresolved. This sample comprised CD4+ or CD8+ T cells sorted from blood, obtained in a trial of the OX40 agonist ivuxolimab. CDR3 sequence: CASSPNSNQPQHF. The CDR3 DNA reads TGTGCCAGCAGTCCTAATAGCAATCAGCCCCAGCATTTT.